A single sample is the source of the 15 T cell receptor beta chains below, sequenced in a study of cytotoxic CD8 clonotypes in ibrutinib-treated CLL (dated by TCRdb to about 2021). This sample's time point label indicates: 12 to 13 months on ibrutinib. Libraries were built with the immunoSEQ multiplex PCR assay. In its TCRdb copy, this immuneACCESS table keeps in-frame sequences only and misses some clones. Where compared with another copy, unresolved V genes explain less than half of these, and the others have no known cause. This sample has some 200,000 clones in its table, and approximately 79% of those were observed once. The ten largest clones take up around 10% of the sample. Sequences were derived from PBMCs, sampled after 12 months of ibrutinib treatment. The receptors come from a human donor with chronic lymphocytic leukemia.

DNA of the CDR3: TGTGCCAGCAGCTTTCGGGACCCCAAGGGCAGCAATCAGCCCCAGCATTTT. Translated, it gives CASSFRDPKGSNQPQHF. V is TRBV11-3 and J is TRBJ1-5, with a weak D call TRBD1 (5 bases). The CDR3 loop spans 17 amino acids. V shed 3 bases and J shed 1 base, with 16 bases lying between them. In germline, CDR1 is SGHNT, CDR2 YENEEA.

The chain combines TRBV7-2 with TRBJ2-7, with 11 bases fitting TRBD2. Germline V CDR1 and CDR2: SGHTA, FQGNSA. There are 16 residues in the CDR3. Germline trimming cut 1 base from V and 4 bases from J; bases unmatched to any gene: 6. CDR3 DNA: TGTGCCAGCAGCTTAGTCCTCCTAGCGGGGGGATACGAGCAGTACTTC. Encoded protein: CASSLVLLAGGYEQYF.

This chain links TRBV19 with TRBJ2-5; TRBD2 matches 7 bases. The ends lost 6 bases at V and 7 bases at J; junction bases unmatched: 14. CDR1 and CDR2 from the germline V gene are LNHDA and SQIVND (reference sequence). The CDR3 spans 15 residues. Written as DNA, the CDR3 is TGTGCCAGTAGGATGACTAGTTCTCCGGGGGGGACCCAGTACTTC. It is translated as CASRMTSSPGGTQYF.

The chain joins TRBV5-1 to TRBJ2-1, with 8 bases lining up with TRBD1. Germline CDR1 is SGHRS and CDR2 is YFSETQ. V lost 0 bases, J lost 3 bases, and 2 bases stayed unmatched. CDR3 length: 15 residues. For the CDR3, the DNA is TGCGCCAGCAGCTTGGCGACAGGGGTCTACAATGAGCAGTTCTTC. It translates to CASSLATGVYNEQFF.

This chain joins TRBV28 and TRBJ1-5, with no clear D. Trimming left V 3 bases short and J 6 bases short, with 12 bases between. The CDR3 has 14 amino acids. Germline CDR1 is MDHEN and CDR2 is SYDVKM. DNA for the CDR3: TGTGCCAGCAGTTTGATTGCTGTGGGTCAGCCCCAGCATTTT. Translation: CASSLIAVGQPQHF. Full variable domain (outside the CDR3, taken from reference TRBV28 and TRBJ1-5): DVKVTQSSRYLVKRTGEKVFLECVQDMDHENMFWYRQDPGLGLRLIYFSYDVKMKEKGDIPEGYSVSREKKERFSLILESASTNQTSMYLCASSLIAVGQPQHFGDGTRLSIL.

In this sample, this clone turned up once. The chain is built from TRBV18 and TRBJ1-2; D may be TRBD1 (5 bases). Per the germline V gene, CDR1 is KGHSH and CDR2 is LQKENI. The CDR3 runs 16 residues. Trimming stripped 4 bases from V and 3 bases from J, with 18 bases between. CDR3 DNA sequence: TGTGCCAGCTCACAATCCGCCGGGACGGATGACTATGGCTACACCTTC. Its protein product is CASSQSAGTDDYGYTF. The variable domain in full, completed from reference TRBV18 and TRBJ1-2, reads NAGVMQNPRHLVRRRGQEARLRCSPMKGHSHVYWYRQLPEEGLKFMVYLQKENIIDESGMPKERFSAEFPKEGPSILRIQQVVRGDSAAYFCASSQSAGTDDYGYTFGSGTRLTVV.

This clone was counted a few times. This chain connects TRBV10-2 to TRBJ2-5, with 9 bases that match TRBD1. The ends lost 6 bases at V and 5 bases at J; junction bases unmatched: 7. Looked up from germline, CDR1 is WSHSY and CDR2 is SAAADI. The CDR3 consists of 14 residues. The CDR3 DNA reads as TGCGCCAGCAGACAACAGGGGGCTGGGGAGACCCAGTACTTC. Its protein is CASRQQGAGETQYF.

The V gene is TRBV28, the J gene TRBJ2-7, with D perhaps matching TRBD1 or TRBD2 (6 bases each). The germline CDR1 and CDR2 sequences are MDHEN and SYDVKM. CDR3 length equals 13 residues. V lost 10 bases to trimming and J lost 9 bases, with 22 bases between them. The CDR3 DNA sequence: TGTGCCATCCAAGCCCGGGACGGAGGGGGGCAGTACTTC. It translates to CAIQARDGGGQYF. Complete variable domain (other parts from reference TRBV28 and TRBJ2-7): DVKVTQSSRYLVKRTGEKVFLECVQDMDHENMFWYRQDPGLGLRLIYFSYDVKMKEKGDIPEGYSVSREKKERFSLILESASTNQTSMYLCAIQARDGGGQYFGPGTRLTVT.

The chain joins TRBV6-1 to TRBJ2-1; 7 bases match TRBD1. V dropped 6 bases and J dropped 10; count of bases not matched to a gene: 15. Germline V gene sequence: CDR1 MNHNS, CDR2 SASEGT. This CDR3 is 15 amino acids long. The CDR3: CASSRTGPNKWEQFF. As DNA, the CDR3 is TGTGCCAGCAGCAGGACAGGTCCAAACAAATGGGAGCAGTTCTTC.

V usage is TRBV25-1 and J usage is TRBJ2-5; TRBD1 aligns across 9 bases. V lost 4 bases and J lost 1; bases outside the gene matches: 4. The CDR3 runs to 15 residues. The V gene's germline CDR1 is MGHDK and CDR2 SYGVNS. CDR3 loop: CASSGPGQGQETQYF. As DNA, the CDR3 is TGTGCCAGCAGTGGACCGGGACAGGGCCAAGAGACCCAGTACTTC.

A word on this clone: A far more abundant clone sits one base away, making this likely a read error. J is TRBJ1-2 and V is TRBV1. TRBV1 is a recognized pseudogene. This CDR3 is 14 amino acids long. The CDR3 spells CTSSPTFWGYGYTF. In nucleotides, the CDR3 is TGCACCAGCAGCCCTACATTCTGGGGCTATGGCTACACCTTC.

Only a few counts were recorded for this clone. The CDR3 is CASSVATGSLPYEQYF. The CDR3 nucleotides are TGTGCCAGCAGCGTAGCTACGGGGAGTCTTCCCTACGAGCAGTACTTC. The V and J genes are TRBV9 and TRBJ2-7, with D tentatively TRBD2 (5 bases). CDR1 is SGDLS and CDR2 is YYNGEE in the germline V gene. Between the trimmed V and J ends, which lost 0 bases and 2 bases, there was a span of 15 bases. The CDR3 runs 16 residues.

The CDR3: CASSLATGPAAKNIQYF. CDR3 bases: TGTGCCAGCAGCTTAGCCACAGGCCCAGCGGCCAAAAACATTCAGTACTTC. The chain combines TRBV7-8 with TRBJ2-4, with a weak D call TRBD1 (5 bases). This CDR3 region has 17 residues. Germline V CDR1 and CDR2: SGHVS, FQNEAQ. The germline V and J ends were trimmed by 0 bases and 1 base, with 13 bases remaining between them.

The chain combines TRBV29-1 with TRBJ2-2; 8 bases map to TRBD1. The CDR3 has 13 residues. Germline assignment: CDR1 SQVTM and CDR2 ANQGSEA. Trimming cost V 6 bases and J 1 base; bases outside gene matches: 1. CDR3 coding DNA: TGCAGCGTGGGACAGGAGAACACCGGGGAGCTGTTTTTT. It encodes CSVGQENTGELFF.

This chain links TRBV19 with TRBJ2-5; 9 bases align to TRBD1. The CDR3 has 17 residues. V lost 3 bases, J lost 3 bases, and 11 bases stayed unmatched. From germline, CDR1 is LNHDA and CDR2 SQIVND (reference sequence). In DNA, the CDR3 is TGTGCCAGTAGTATTGGCCTAATGGGACAGGGCGAAGAGACCCAGTACTTC. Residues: CASSIGLMGQGEETQYF.